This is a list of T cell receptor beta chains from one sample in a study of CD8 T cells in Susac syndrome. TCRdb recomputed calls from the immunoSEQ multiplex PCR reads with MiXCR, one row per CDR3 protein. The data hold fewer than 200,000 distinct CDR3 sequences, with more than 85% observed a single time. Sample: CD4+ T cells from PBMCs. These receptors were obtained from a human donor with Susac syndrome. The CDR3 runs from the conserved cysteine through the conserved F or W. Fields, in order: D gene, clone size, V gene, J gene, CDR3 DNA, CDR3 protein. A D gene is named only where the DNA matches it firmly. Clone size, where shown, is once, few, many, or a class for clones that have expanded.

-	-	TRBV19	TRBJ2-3	TGTGCCAGTAGTAGCGTCTACTTCACAGATACGCAGTATTTT	CASSSVYFTDTQYF
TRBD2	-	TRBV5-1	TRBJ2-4	TGCGCCAGCAGCTTGACTAGCGAAGCGGTAGCCAAAAACATTCAGTACTTC	CASSLTSEAVAKNIQYF
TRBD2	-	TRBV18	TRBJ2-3	TGTGCCAGCTCAAGGACTAGCGGTACTAGCACAGATACGCAGTATTTT	CASSRTSGTSTDTQYF
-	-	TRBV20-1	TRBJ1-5	TGCAGTGTTAAAACAGGCTCCTATCAGCCCCAGCATTTT	CSVKTGSYQPQHF
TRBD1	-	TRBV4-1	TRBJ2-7	TGCGCCAGCAGCCATCCGGGACAGGACTACGAGCAGTACTTC	CASSHPGQDYEQYF
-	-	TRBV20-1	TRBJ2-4	TGCAGTGCCAGGCCTCCGGCGGTAGCCAAAAACATTCAGTACTTC	CSARPPAVAKNIQYF
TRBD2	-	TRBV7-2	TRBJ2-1	TGTGCCAGCAGCCTCCAGACTAGCGGGAGTTACAATGAGCAGTTCTTC	CASSLQTSGSYNEQFF
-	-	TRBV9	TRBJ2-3	TGTGCCAGCAGCGTAGAGGGGGGACTCACAGATACGCAGTATTTT	CASSVEGGLTDTQYF
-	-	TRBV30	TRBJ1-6	TGTGCCTGGAGTGTACCCCCGACAGGTTTTGCACCCCTCCACTTT	CAWSVPPTGFAPLHF
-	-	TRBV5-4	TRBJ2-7	TGTGCCAGCACCGTGGGGCAGGGAAATCACGAGCAGTACTTC	CASTVGQGNHEQYF
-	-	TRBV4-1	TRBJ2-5	TGCGCCAGCAGCCAAGGTCAAATCGGGGAGACCCAGTACTTC	CASSQGQIGETQYF
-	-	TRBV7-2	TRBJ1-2	TGTGCCAGCAGCCGCCGGGTGTCTAACTATGGCTACACCTTC	CASSRRVSNYGYTF
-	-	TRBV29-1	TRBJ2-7	TGCAGCCCCGTAAAGCGGGTCTACGAGCAGTACTTC	CSPVKRVYEQYF
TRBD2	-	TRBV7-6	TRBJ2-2	TGTGCCAGCAGCGCTAGCGGGGGCTACACCGGGGAGCTGTTTTTT	CASSASGGYTGELFF
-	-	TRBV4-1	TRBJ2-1	TGCGCCAGCAGCCAAGAGGCCATGAGCTCCTACAATGAGCAGTTCTTC	CASSQEAMSSYNEQFF
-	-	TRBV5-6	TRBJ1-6	TGTGCCAGCAGAAGGATCAGCTCCTATAATTCACCCCTCCACTTT	CASRRISSYNSPLHF
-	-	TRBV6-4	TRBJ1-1	TGTGCCAGCAGTGATAGGGTTGCGAACACTGAAGCTTTCTTT	CASSDRVANTEAFF
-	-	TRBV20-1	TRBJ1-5	TGCAGTGCTAGTAAGGGAGGAAGTGGTCAGCCCCAGCATTTT	CSASKGGSGQPQHF
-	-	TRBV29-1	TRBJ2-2	TGCAGCGTTGCCCTCCGCCCGGGGACCGGGGAGCTGTTTTTT	CSVALRPGTGELFF
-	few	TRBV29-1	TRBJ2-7	TGCAGCGTTGAAGGGGGTGGGACGAGCTCCTACGAGCAGTACTTC	CSVEGGGTSSYEQYF
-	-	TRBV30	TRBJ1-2	TGTGCCTGGAGTGTACACGGTGGGGAGGCTGGGGGCTACACCTTC	CAWSVHGGEAGGYTF
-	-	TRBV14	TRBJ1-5	TGTGCCAGCAGCCAAGCAGGGAGGCCCCAGCATTTT	CASSQAGRPQHF
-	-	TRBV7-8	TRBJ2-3	TGTGCCAGCAGCTTAAGGCAAAGCACAGATACGCAGTATTTT	CASSLRQSTDTQYF
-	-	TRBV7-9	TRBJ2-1	TGTGCCAGCAGCTTAGGAAACATGGGGAGAAGGTACAATGAGCAGTTCTTC	CASSLGNMGRRYNEQFF
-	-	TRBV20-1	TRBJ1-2	TGCAGTGCTAGAATGGGGAATGATGGCTACACCTTC	CSARMGNDGYTF
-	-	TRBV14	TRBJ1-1	TGTGCCAGCAGCCAACCACAGCGTTTAATGATCTTT	CASSQPQRLMIF
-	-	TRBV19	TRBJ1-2	TGTGCCAGTAGTACCGGGGGAACCGTGGATGGCTACACCTTC	CASSTGGTVDGYTF
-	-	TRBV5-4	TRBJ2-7	TGTGCCAGCAGCTTGACAGGGCCATCCTACGAGCAGTACTTC	CASSLTGPSYEQYF